The source of this TCR beta chain is a study of shared clonotypes between healthy human individuals. The material for each subset, its genomic DNA, was split evenly across several immunoSEQ plates. Repertoires were generated with immunoSEQ multiplex PCR, while TCRdb's copy carries only in-frame clones and drops some. The table includes 2 million to 3 million clones, 80% to 95% detected once. Germline V gene sequence: CDR1 SGHNT, CDR2 YENEEA. V was pared by 2 bases and J by 4 bases, with 6 bases of the junction left unmatched. This CDR3 comprises 15 residues. This TCR was recovered from a man aged 18 to 30 in good health. Some clones in this sample may be carry-over from other donors' samples. The rearrangement uses TRBV11-3 and TRBJ2-7, with 9 bases identical to TRBD1. Specimen: naive CD4+ T cells from PBMCs. Subset described: CD45RA+ positively selected. CDR3 residues: CASSLSGQGSYEQYF. The CDR3 DNA reads TGTGCCAGCAGCTTATCAGGACAGGGGAGTTACGAGCAGTACTTC.